The 23 T cell receptor beta chains below come from one sample, sequenced in a study of a mutant IDH1 vaccine in newly diagnosed glioma. The table came from immunoSEQ multiplex PCR; TCRdb's copy has only in-frame clones and leaves some out. Here the sample spans more than 40,000 clones, more than 70% being singletons. Antigen specificity for these receptors is unknown. The time point denotes: week 5, during vaccination. It was 300 ug of mutant IDH1 20-mer peptide that made up each vaccine dose, given with topical imiquimod. The source was PBMCs, collected from a glioma patient whose treatment included an IDH1 peptide vaccine. These receptors all stem from a woman aged 40 to 49 with glioma.

This rearrangement joins TRBV6-6 to TRBJ1-1; tentatively, D is TRBD1 (5 bases). Trimming stripped 6 bases from V and 3 bases from J, with 17 bases between. The CDR3 is 15 amino acids. Germline CDR1 and CDR2: MNHNY and SVGAGI (reference sequence). The CDR3 protein is CASRHLRDWDTEAFF. The DNA for the CDR3 is TGTGCCAGCAGGCACCTCAGGGATTGGGACACTGAAGCTTTCTTT.

This clone turned up a few times. This chain joins TRBV30 and TRBJ1-4; a possible D gene is TRBD1 (6 bases). CDR1 is GTSNPN, CDR2 SVGIG, per germline (reference sequence). V lost 3 bases, J lost 3 bases, and 11 bases lay in between. The CDR3 sequence is 14 residues long. The CDR3 DNA follows: TGTGCCTGGAGGCTGAGGGGGTCTAATGAAAAACTGTTTTTT. Translating gives CAWRLRGSNEKLFF.

This clone has a single count. This chain joins TRBV6-5 and TRBJ2-2; TRBD2 is a possible D gene (6 bases). Trimming removed 6 bases at V and 4 bases at J, with 15 bases between. There are 15 residues in the CDR3. CDR1 MNHEY and CDR2 SVGAGI come from the germline V gene. This CDR3 reads CASSRKGGATGELFF. DNA for the CDR3: TGTGCCAGCAGCCGCAAGGGAGGTGCCACCGGGGAGCTGTTTTTT.

The rearrangement uses TRBV5-1 and TRBJ1-4; 9 bases agree with TRBD1. Germline-derived CDR1 and CDR2 are SGHRS and YFSETQ. CDR3 length: 20 residues. J gave up 2 bases and V 1 base, and 15 bases lay outside the gene matches. In DNA, the CDR3 is TGCGCCAGCAGCTTGCGACCTCCGGGACAGGGATTTTCGACTAATGAAAAACTGTTTTTT. Translation gives CASSLRPPGQGFSTNEKLFF.

The gene calls are TRBV7-2 and TRBJ1-6; no clear D. The CDR3 consists of 13 residues. Germline values: CDR1 SGHTA, CDR2 FQGNSA. Trimming left V 3 bases short and J 8 bases short, with 8 bases between. CDR3 sequence reads: CASSFGFDSPLHF. CDR3 DNA: TGTGCCAGCAGCTTTGGGTTCGATTCACCCCTCCACTTT.

This chain joins TRBV7-8 and TRBJ1-2; D unclear. V was clipped by 7 bases and J by 10 bases, with 16 bases between them. The CDR3 extends over 12 amino acids. Germline V lookup: CDR1 SGHVS, CDR2 FQNEAQ. CDR3 amino acids: CASTWGFATYTF. The CDR3 nucleotides read TGTGCCAGCACCTGGGGTTTCGCCACCTACACCTTC.

The genes are TRBV30 and TRBJ1-2; TRBD1 matches at 11 bases. The CDR3 sequence is 15 residues long. J was trimmed by 7 bases and V by 0 bases; bases with no gene match: 7. Germline V gene data show CDR1 as GTSNPN and CDR2 as SVGIG (reference sequence). The CDR3 protein is CAWSVLDRGPAGYTF. DNA of the CDR3: TGTGCCTGGAGTGTCTTGGACAGGGGGCCAGCTGGCTACACCTTC.

The V gene is TRBV6-5, the J gene TRBJ1-2; possible D gene TRBD1, 5 bases. Germline CDR1 MNHEY, CDR2 SVGAGI. The CDR3 contains 13 residues. V was cut by 5 bases and J by 2 bases, with 9 bases left in between. The CDR3 DNA is TGTGCCAGCAGTAGACAGCGGAACTATGGCTACACCTTC. The encoded protein is CASSRQRNYGYTF.

The chain recombines TRBV11-3 with TRBJ2-7, with unresolved D. The CDR3 covers 10 residues. Between the trimmed V and J ends, which lost 4 bases and 5 bases, there was a span of 3 bases. CDR1 and CDR2 from the germline V gene are SGHNT and YENEEA. The CDR3 reads CASSYNEQYF. For the CDR3, the DNA is TGTGCCAGCAGCTATAACGAGCAGTACTTC.

On this clone: The junction differs from germline at one of its ends, possibly a read error. This sequence joins TRBV7-7 and TRBJ2-5; D perhaps matches TRBD2 (5 bases). Looked up from germline, CDR1 is SSHAT and CDR2 is FNYEAQ (reference sequence). This CDR3 spans 14 amino acids. The CDR3 region is CASSLAITTETQYF. CDR3 in DNA: TGTGCTAGCAGCTTAGCGATAACTACGGAGACCCAGTACTTC.

This clone showed up just a few times. The genes are TRBV11-2 and TRBJ1-1; D is perhaps TRBD1 (6 bases). Trimming removed 8 bases at V and 5 bases at J, with 21 bases between. The CDR3 totals 15 residues. In germline, CDR1 is SGHAT, CDR2 FQNNGV. CDR3 sequence (DNA): TGTGCCAGCCGATCCTGGGGCAGGGGAAGGACTGAAGCTTTCTTT. This gives the protein CASRSWGRGRTEAFF.

In its sample, this clone was seen once. This rearrangement joins TRBV10-3 to TRBJ2-7, with 9 nucleotides matching TRBD1. Germline loops: CDR1 ENHRY, CDR2 SYGVKD. The CDR3 covers 15 residues. V was pared by 6 bases and J by 2 bases, with 8 bases of the junction left unmatched. CDR3 sequence (DNA): TGTGCCATCAGAGACCGGGACAGGGCACCCTACGAGCAGTACTTC. Amino acid sequence: CAIRDRDRAPYEQYF.

V usage is TRBV4-1 and J usage is TRBJ2-5; a weak D match, TRBD1 (6 bases). There are 16 residues in the CDR3. Germline V gene sequence: CDR1 MGHRA, CDR2 YSYEKL. Trimming took off 3 bases at V and 5 bases at J, with 19 bases between the two ends. CDR3 region: CASSQGDITPGETQYF. CDR3 DNA sequence: TGCGCCAGCAGCCAGGGGGACATTACTCCGGGGGAGACCCAGTACTTC.

CDR3 sequence: CASSRERGGYEQYF. CDR3 sequence (DNA): TGTGCCAGCAGCCGCGAGCGGGGGGGTTACGAGCAGTACTTC. The gene calls are TRBV4-2 and TRBJ2-7; 10 bases are shared with TRBD2. Trimming removed 4 bases from V and 4 bases from J; junction bases left unmatched: 4. The germline gives CDR1 LGHNA, CDR2 YNFKEQ. This CDR3 region has 14 residues.

This clone appeared a few times. The chain has TRBV5-8 and TRBJ2-1; tentatively, D is TRBD1 (5 bases). The CDR3 loop spans 14 amino acids. V lost 1 base and J lost 5, with 10 bases in between. Germline V gene sequence: CDR1 SGHTS, CDR2 YDEGEE. The CDR3 here is CASSLRTLHNEQFF. CDR3 nucleotide sequence: TGTGCCAGCAGCTTGAGGACACTTCACAATGAGCAGTTCTTC.

This clone was observed a handful of times. V is TRBV6-1 and J is TRBJ1-1; D not resolved. Trimming took 6 bases from V and 9 from J, leaving 14 bases between them. In germline, CDR1 is MNHNS, CDR2 SASEGT. The CDR3 consists of 12 residues. The CDR3 here is CASSVRTVKAFF. The DNA of the CDR3 is TGTGCCAGCAGCGTAAGGACGGTCAAAGCTTTCTTT.

This rearrangement joins TRBV5-4 to TRBJ1-1, with a possible D match to TRBD1 (5 bases). Looked up from germline, CDR1 is SGHNT and CDR2 is YYREEE (reference sequence). With 4 bases removed from V and 4 bases from J, the gap between germline ends came to 23 bases. This CDR3 has 17 amino acids. CDR3 residues: CASSPPYASTGGTEAFF. The CDR3 nucleotides are TGTGCCAGCAGCCCACCGTATGCGAGTACGGGGGGCACTGAAGCTTTCTTT.

The chain carries TRBV7-3 and TRBJ1-5; D unclear. V shed 2 bases and J shed 6 bases, with 11 bases lying between them. Germline-derived CDR1 and CDR2 are SGHTA and FQGTGA. The length of the CDR3 is 14 residues. CDR3 coding DNA: TGTGCCAGCAGCTTAGGAGGGATCGGTCAGCCCCAGCATTTT. Its translation: CASSLGGIGQPQHF.

The chain links TRBV30 to TRBJ1-5; 10 bases align to TRBD1. Unmatched junction bases numbered 6, after V lost 2 bases and J lost 5 bases. The CDR3 contains 15 residues. CDR1 is GTSNPN, CDR2 SVGIG, per germline (reference sequence). CDR3 nucleotide sequence: TGTGCCTGGAGTCCCCTCGGACAGGGGGATCAGCCCCAGCATTTT. It yields the protein CAWSPLGQGDQPQHF.

V is TRBV5-6 and J is TRBJ2-2, with D uncertain. The CDR3 loop spans 15 amino acids. Germline V gene lookup returns CDR1 SGHDT and CDR2 YYEEEE. With 0 bases removed from V and 0 bases from J, the gap between germline ends came to 6 bases. The CDR3: CASSLAGPNTGELFF. CDR3 nucleotide sequence: TGTGCCAGCAGCTTGGCCGGACCGAACACCGGGGAGCTGTTTTTT.

This chain joins TRBV13 and TRBJ2-7, with D tentatively TRBD1 (6 bases). Trimming removed 5 bases from V and 0 bases from J, with 11 bases in between. Germline V lookup: CDR1 PRHDT, CDR2 FYEKMQ (reference sequence). The CDR3 length is 14 residues. CDR3 in DNA: TGTGCCAGCAGCCATAGGGGGTCCTCCTACGAGCAGTACTTC. Residues: CASSHRGSSYEQYF.

This clone is medium-sized within its sample. This chain joins TRBV25-1 and TRBJ1-1; no clear D. The V gene lost 4 bases and the J gene lost 1 base, with 7 bases spanning the gap. Germline lookup yields CDR1 MGHDK and CDR2 SYGVNS. This CDR3 comprises 13 residues. CDR3 nucleotides: TGTGCCAGCAGTGGGGAGTGGAACACTGAAGCTTTCTTT. Protein: CASSGEWNTEAFF.

The gene calls are TRBV29-1 and TRBJ2-3; 8 bases agree with TRBD2. The CDR3 covers 13 residues. CDR1 and CDR2 from the germline V gene are SQVTM and ANQGSEA. Germline trimming cut 4 bases from V and 5 bases from J; bases unmatched to any gene: 5. CDR3 sequence reads: CSVGLASIDTQYF. In nucleotides, the CDR3 is TGCAGCGTTGGACTAGCGTCTATAGATACGCAGTATTTT.